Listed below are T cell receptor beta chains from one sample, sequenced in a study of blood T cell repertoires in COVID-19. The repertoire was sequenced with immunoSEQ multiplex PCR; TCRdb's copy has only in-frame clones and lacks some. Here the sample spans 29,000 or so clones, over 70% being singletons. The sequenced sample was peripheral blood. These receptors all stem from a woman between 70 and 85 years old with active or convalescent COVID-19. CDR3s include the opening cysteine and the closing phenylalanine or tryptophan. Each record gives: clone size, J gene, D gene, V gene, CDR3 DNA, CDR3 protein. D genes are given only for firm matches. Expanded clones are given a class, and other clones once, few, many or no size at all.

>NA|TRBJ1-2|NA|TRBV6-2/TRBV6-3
TGTGCCAGCAGTTACGACAGGCTCAGCTACACCTTC
CASSYDRLSYTF
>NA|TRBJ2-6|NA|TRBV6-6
TGTGCCAGCAGTCCGAGTGCTGGGGCCAACGTCCTGACTTTC
CASSPSAGANVLTF
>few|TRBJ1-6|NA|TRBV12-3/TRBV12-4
TGTGCCAGCAGTTTAGGACAGAGAACCCCCCTCCACTTT
CASSLGQRTPLHF
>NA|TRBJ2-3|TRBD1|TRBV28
TGTGCCAGCAGCTATACAGGGGGTCGAGTAGATACGCAGTATTTT
CASSYTGGRVDTQYF
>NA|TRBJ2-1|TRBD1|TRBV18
TGTGCCAGCTCACCCGGACAGGGGGCTTCCTACAATGAGCAGTTCTTC
CASSPGQGASYNEQFF
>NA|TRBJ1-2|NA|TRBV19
TGTGCCAGTAGTATCCGGAGGGATGATGGCTACACCTTC
CASSIRRDDGYTF
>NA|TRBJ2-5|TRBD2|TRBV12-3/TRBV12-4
TGTGCCAGCAGTTTGGGGGGGATCGAGACCCAGTACTTC
CASSLGGIETQYF
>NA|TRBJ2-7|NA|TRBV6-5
TGTGCCAGCAGTTATACAGCGGACTCCTACGAGCAGTACTTC
CASSYTADSYEQYF
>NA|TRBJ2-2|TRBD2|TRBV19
TGTGCCAGTATGTCGGGAGGCGGGGAGCTGTTTTTT
CASMSGGGELFF
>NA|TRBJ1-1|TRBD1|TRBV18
TGTGCCAGCTCACCTTCTCACAGGGGCACTGAAGCTTTCTTT
CASSPSHRGTEAFF
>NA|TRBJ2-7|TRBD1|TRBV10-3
TGTGCCATCAGTTCCCCCGGGACAGGGCGGCACGAGCAGTACTTC
CAISSPGTGRHEQYF
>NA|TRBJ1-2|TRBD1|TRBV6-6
TGTGCCAGCAGTTACAGCTCCACAGGGGCTTATGGCTACACCTTC
CASSYSSTGAYGYTF
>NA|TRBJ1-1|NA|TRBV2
TGTGCCAGTGTTGACCCCCGGAGGGCTGAAGCTTTCTTT
CASVDPRRAEAFF
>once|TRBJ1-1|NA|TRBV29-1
TGCAGCGCGGCGGACTTAATGAACACTGAAGCTTTCTTT
CSAADLMNTEAFF
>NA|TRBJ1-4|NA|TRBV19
TGTGCCAGTAGTAAGACAGCTAATGAAAAACTGTTTTTT
CASSKTANEKLFF
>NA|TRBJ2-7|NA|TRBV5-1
TGCGCCAGCAGCTTGCTGCCTACCTACGAGCAGTACTTC
CASSLLPTYEQYF
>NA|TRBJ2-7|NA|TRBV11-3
TGTGCCAGCAGCTTAGATACCCGGTACGAGCAGTACTTC
CASSLDTRYEQYF
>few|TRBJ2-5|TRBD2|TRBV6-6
TGTGCCAGCAGCGTAACTAGCGGCCTAAAAGAGACCCAGTACTTC
CASSVTSGLKETQYF
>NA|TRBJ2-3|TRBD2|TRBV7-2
TGTGCCAGCAGCGTCGGGAGGGCGGCCGTAGGTACGCAGTATTTT
CASSVGRAAVGTQYF
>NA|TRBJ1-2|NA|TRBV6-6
TGTGCCAGCAGACTAGCCCTGCCGGCTTATGGCTACACCTTC
CASRLALPAYGYTF
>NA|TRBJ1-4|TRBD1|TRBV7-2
TGTGCCAGCAGCCAAGACAGGGCGCCGGCCAAACTGTTTTTT
CASSQDRAPAKLFF
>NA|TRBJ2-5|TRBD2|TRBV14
TGTGCCAGCAGCCAATGGGCTAGCGGGGAAGAGACCCAGTACTTC
CASSQWASGEETQYF
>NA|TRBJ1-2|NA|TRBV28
TGTGCCAGCAGGCAAGGGGGGGTGAGATATGGCTACACCTTC
CASRQGGVRYGYTF
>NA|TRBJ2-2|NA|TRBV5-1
TGCGCCAGCAGTCCAACTCAACCCACCGGGGAGCTGTTTTTT
CASSPTQPTGELFF
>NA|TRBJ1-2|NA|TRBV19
TGTGCCAGTACCTCACGAGGCTACTATGGCTACACCTTC
CASTSRGYYGYTF
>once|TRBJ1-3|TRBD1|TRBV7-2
TGTGCCAGCAGCCTGAGACAGGGTCAAGGAAACACCATATATTTT
CASSLRQGQGNTIYF
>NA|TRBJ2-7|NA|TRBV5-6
TGTGCCAGCAGCCGAGACATATCCTCGGTGCAGTACTTC
CASSRDISSVQYF
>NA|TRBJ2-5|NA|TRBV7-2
TGTGCCAGCAGCTCCCGGAAGAGGGTCCAAGAGACCCAGTACTTC
CASSSRKRVQETQYF
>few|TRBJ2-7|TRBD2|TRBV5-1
TGCGCCAGCAGCCCCCGTCCAGCGGGGGACTCCTACGAGCAGTACTTC
CASSPRPAGDSYEQYF
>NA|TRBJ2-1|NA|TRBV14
TGTGCCAGCAGCCTGTTCGGAGCGGAGGCCTACAATGAGCAGTTCTTC
CASSLFGAEAYNEQFF
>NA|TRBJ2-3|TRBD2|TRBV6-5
TGTGCCAGCAGCTCAGCGGGGAGAGACACAGATACGCAGTATTTT
CASSSAGRDTDTQYF
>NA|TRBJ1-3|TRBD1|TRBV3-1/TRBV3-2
TGTGCCAGCAGCCTTACAGGGGGATCTCTGGGAAACACCATATATTTT
CASSLTGGSLGNTIYF
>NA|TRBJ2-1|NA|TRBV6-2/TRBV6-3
TGTGCCAGCAGTTACGGCGGTTTTTACAATGAGCAGTTCTTC
CASSYGGFYNEQFF
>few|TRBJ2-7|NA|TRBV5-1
TGCGCCAGCAGCTTGGGCAAACAGGCCTACGAGCAGTACTTC
CASSLGKQAYEQYF
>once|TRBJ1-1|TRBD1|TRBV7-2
TGTGCCAGCAGCTCCTGGGACAGGGCTAACACTGAAGCTTTCTTT
CASSSWDRANTEAFF
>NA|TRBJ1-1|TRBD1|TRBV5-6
TGTGCCAGCAGTTACGGGACAGGAATGAACACTGAAGCTTTCTTT
CASSYGTGMNTEAFF
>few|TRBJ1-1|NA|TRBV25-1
TGTGCCAGCAGTGAATGGGAGAGAGAGAACACTGAAGCTTTCTTT
CASSEWERENTEAFF